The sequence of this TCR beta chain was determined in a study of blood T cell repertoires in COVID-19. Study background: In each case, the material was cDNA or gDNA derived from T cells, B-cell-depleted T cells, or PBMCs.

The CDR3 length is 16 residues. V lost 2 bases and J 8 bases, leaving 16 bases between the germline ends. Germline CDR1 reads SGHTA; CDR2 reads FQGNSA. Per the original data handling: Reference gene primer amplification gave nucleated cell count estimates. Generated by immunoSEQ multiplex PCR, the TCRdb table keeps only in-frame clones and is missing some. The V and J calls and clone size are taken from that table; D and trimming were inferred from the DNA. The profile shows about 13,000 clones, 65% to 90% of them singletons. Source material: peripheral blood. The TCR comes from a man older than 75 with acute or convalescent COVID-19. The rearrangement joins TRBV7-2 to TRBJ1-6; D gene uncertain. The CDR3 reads CASSLKWQRTHSPLHF. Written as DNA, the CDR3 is TGTGCCAGCAGCTTAAAGTGGCAGCGCACCCATTCACCCCTCCACTTT.